One sample yielded the 28 T cell receptor beta chains listed below, sequenced in a study of control samples from healthy donors and cancer patients (dated by TCRdb to about 2020). Library preparation employed the immunoSEQ multiplex PCR assay. What TCRdb holds here is the immuneACCESS table cut down to in-frame rearrangements. Part of the clones is not present; checked against another copy, under half of the missing clones reflect an unresolved V gene, and the others are unexplained. The sample table lists 95,000 to 120,000 clones, 82% of them with a count of one. Roughly 6.5% of the sample is taken by the ten largest. Sequencing was carried out using blood. These receptors were obtained from a man aged 18 to 35 in good health.

This sequence joins TRBV5-5 and TRBJ1-5; a weak D match, TRBD1 (5 bases). The germline V and J ends were trimmed by 0 bases and 1 base, with 8 bases remaining between them. This CDR3 is 15 amino acids long. Germline lookup yields CDR1 SGHKS and CDR2 YYEKEE (reference sequence). The CDR3 nucleotides are TGTGCCAGCAGCTTGGGGGGGTGGAGCAATCAGCCCCAGCATTTT. Amino acids: CASSLGGWSNQPQHF. The full variable domain, completed using reference TRBV5-5 and TRBJ1-5, is DAGVTQSPTHLIKTRGQQVTLRCSPISGHKSVSWYQQVLGQGPQFIFQYYEKEERGRGNFPDRFSARQFPNYSSELNVNALLLGDSALYLCASSLGGWSNQPQHFGDGTRLSIL.

To note about this clone: The sample has other DNA sequences that encode this CDR3 too. The rearrangement uses TRBV5-1 and TRBJ1-1; D not resolved. Trimming removed 0 bases from V and 1 base from J, with 4 bases in between. The CDR3 runs 13 residues. Germline loops: CDR1 SGHRS, CDR2 YFSETQ. CDR3 bases: TGCGCCAGCAGCTTGGGCAGGAACACTGAAGCTTTCTTT. It is translated as CASSLGRNTEAFF.

CDR3 sequence: CTSSQVTVRGRLGQPQHF. The CDR3 bases are TGCACCAGCAGCCAAGTAACGGTCAGGGGGCGCCTAGGTCAGCCCCAGCATTTT. The chain carries TRBV1 and TRBJ1-5; the D call TRBD1 from the table was never checked on the DNA. TRBV1 is deemed a pseudogene. The CDR3 length is 18 residues.

V usage is TRBV10-1 and J usage is TRBJ2-1; 11 positions agree with TRBD2. V shed 1 base, J shed 5 bases, and the junction held 4 bases outside the gene matches. CDR1 WNHNN and CDR2 SYGVQD come from the germline V gene (reference sequence). The CDR3 has 16 residues. The DNA of the CDR3 is TGCGCCAGCAGTGAGTTACTAGCGGGGGAACACAATGAGCAGTTCTTC. Translated: CASSELLAGEHNEQFF.

The chain has TRBV2 and TRBJ2-7; D gene ambiguous. Trimming shortened V by 0 bases and J by 3 bases, and 3 bases separated the two germline ends. From germline, CDR1 is SNHLY and CDR2 FYNNEI. This CDR3 has 12 residues. The CDR3 DNA reads as TGTGCCAGCAGTGAAGCTGGCTACGAGCAGTACTTC. This encodes CASSEAGYEQYF.

This clone came up a few times. The J gene is TRBJ1-1, the V gene TRBV4-3; D may be TRBD1 (5 bases). The CDR3 is 14 residues long. CDR1 is LGHNA, CDR2 YSLEER, per germline. Trimming shortened V by 4 bases and J by 2 bases, and 11 bases separated the two germline ends. CDR3 in DNA: TGCGCCAGCAGCCTCAACACAGGAAACACTGAAGCTTTCTTT. Translation gives CASSLNTGNTEAFF.

This sequence joins TRBV12-3 or TRBV12-4 and TRBJ1-3; D remains unclear. Trimming pared 1 base from V and 4 bases from J, leaving 5 bases between. The CDR3 loop spans 13 amino acids. In nucleotides, the CDR3 is TGTGCCAGCAGTTTAGGAGTCGGAAACACCATATATTTT. Encoded protein: CASSLGVGNTIYF.

The V and J genes are TRBV19 and TRBJ2-7; TRBD1 matches 9 bases. The CDR3 totals 15 residues. With V trimmed by 5 bases and J by 2 bases, 7 bases remained unmatched. CDR1 is LNHDA and CDR2 is SQIVND in the germline V gene (reference sequence). The CDR3 loop is CASSPTGTGTYEQYF. The CDR3 DNA reads as TGTGCCAGTAGTCCCACCGGGACAGGGACCTACGAGCAGTACTTC.

The table lists this clone with a few counts. The V call is TRBV11-2, the J call TRBJ1-3, with D unclear. In germline, CDR1 is SGHAT, CDR2 FQNNGV. V was pared by 5 bases and J by 6 bases, with 8 bases between. The CDR3 spans 12 residues. The DNA of the CDR3 is TGTGCCAGCAGCCCCTTCGAAAACACCATATATTTT. This codes for CASSPFENTIYF. Complete variable domain (other parts from reference TRBV11-2 and TRBJ1-3): EAGVAQSPRYKIIEKRQSVAFWCNPISGHATLYWYQQILGQGPKLLIQFQNNGVVDDSQLPKDRFSAERLKGVDSTLKIQPAKLEDSAVYLCASSPFENTIYFGEGSWLTVV.

The genes are TRBV7-9 and TRBJ1-3; a possible D gene is TRBD1 (5 bases). V was pared by 5 bases and J by 7 bases, with 15 bases between. Germline CDR1 SEHNR, CDR2 FQNEAQ (reference sequence). This CDR3 comprises 14 residues. The CDR3 sequence is CASSGGEDWNTIYF. For the CDR3, the DNA is TGTGCCAGCAGCGGGGGGGAGGATTGGAACACCATATATTTT.

The gene calls are TRBV7-2 and TRBJ1-6, with D hard to call. Per germline, CDR1 SGHTA and CDR2 FQGNSA. Deletions cut 5 bases from V and 9 bases from J, with 14 bases between. This CDR3 spans 14 amino acids. CDR3 in amino acids: CASSPALGGSPLHF. Written as DNA, the CDR3 is TGTGCCAGCAGCCCTGCGTTGGGCGGTTCACCCCTCCACTTT.

V is TRBV6-2 or TRBV6-3 and J is TRBJ2-4; 13 bases agree with TRBD2. The trim removed 8 bases at V and 6 bases at J, leaving 7 bases unmatched. The CDR3 runs 15 residues. Germline CDR1 reads MNHEY; CDR2 reads SVGEGT. The CDR3 spells CASGRLAGGPNIQYF. DNA of the CDR3: TGTGCCAGCGGCCGACTAGCGGGGGGCCCAAACATTCAGTACTTC.

The chain uses TRBV2 and TRBJ1-2; D is possibly TRBD1 (5 bases). This CDR3 has 14 amino acids. Trimming cost V 5 bases and J 8 bases, with 18 bases left between them. CDR1 SNHLY and CDR2 FYNNEI come from the germline V gene. Here the CDR3 reads CASSKASGQGGYTF. The CDR3 DNA reads TGTGCCAGCAGTAAGGCGTCAGGGCAGGGAGGCTACACCTTC.

The chain recombines TRBV7-9 with TRBJ2-3, with 7 bases identical to TRBD2. Germline V gene lookup returns CDR1 SEHNR and CDR2 FQNEAQ (reference sequence). The CDR3 consists of 18 residues. With V trimmed by 4 bases and J by 0 bases, 13 bases remained unmatched. This CDR3 reads CASSYRRGNGGSTDTQYF. In nucleotides, the CDR3 is TGTGCCAGCAGCTACCGGCGGGGGAACGGGGGGAGCACAGATACGCAGTATTTT.

This chain links TRBV20-1 with TRBJ2-1; the D is unclear. V lost 3 bases, J lost 0 bases, and 0 bases lay in between. The CDR3 extends over 11 amino acids. Germline V gene sequence: CDR1 DFQATT, CDR2 SNEGSKA (reference sequence). The CDR3 sequence: CSASSYNEQFF. In DNA form, the CDR3 reads TGCAGTGCTAGCTCCTACAATGAGCAGTTCTTC.

The chain is built from TRBV5-6 and TRBJ1-6, with TRBD1 identical over 8 bases. Germline CDR1 SGHDT, CDR2 YYEEEE. This CDR3 region has 15 residues. With 4 bases clipped from V and 9 bases from J, the junction kept 9 bases outside the gene matches. CDR3 sequence (DNA): TGTGCCAGCAGCCGAAAGGACAGGGACGGTTCACCCCTCCACTTT. It yields the protein CASSRKDRDGSPLHF.

To note about this clone: A junction end diverges from the germline sequence, so it may reflect a read error. The chain couples TRBV10-2 to TRBJ2-5; the D is unclear. Germline V gene sequence: CDR1 WSHSY, CDR2 SAAADI. The CDR3 extends over 13 amino acids. This CDR3 reads CASRDLLSSTQYF. CDR3 nucleotides: TGCGCCAGCCGTGACCTCCTTAGTAGTACCCAGTACTTC.

This clone was detected a few times. The chain links TRBV7-2 to TRBJ2-3; TRBD2 matches 12 bases. The V gene end was trimmed by 0 bases and the J gene end by 11 bases; junction bases not matched to a gene: 3. The germline CDR1 and CDR2 sequences are SGHTA and FQGNSA. This CDR3 is built from 14 residues. The CDR3 coding sequence is TGTGCCAGCAGCTTAGCACTAGCGGGGGGCCGGCAGTATTTT. Protein: CASSLALAGGRQYF. Based on the CDR3 plus reference TRBV7-2 and TRBJ2-3, the full variable domain is GAGVSQSPSNKVTEKGKDVELRCDPISGHTALYWYRQSLGQGLEFLIYFQGNSAPDKSGLPSDRFSAERTGGSVSTLTIQRTQQEDSAVYLCASSLALAGGRQYFGPGTRLTVL.

This rearrangement joins TRBV19 to TRBJ2-2, with 10 bases that match TRBD2. CDR1 is LNHDA, CDR2 SQIVND, per germline (reference sequence). The J segment lost 2 bases and the V segment lost 1 base, leaving 7 bases of the junction unmatched. The CDR3 length is 18 residues. CDR3 sequence reads: CASSIGLAGALNTGELFF. The CDR3 DNA sequence: TGTGCCAGTAGTATAGGTCTAGCGGGGGCCTTAAACACCGGGGAGCTGTTTTTT.

This clone was seen once. A read error may account for a junction end that differs from germline. This chain links TRBV20-1 with TRBJ2-2; the D is unclear. From germline, CDR1 is DFQATT and CDR2 SNEGSKA (reference sequence). This CDR3 is 11 amino acids long. The CDR3 nucleotides read TGCAGTGCTAGAGGCCTGGCCGAGCCCGCGTTT. This encodes CSARGLAEPAF.

The chain couples TRBV7-9 to TRBJ2-1; D assignment may be TRBD1 or TRBD2 (5 bases each). Germline V gene data show CDR1 as SEHNR and CDR2 as FQNEAQ (reference sequence). CDR3 length: 14 residues. Trimming shortened V by 5 bases and J by 7 bases, and 15 bases separated the two germline ends. The CDR3 region is CASSLRGLGNEQFF. CDR3 sequence (DNA): TGTGCCAGCAGCCTCCGGGGCTTGGGGAATGAGCAGTTCTTC.

The chain recombines TRBV25-1 with TRBJ2-4; D is unclear. CDR3 length: 13 amino acids. Germline V CDR1 and CDR2: MGHDK, SYGVNS. V was shortened by 8 bases and J by 3 bases, with 11 bases between the two germline ends. The CDR3 spells CASELKGKNIQYF. The CDR3 DNA follows: TGTGCCAGCGAATTAAAGGGCAAAAACATTCAGTACTTC.

The rearrangement uses TRBV30 and TRBJ1-1, with D uncertain. CDR3 size: 14 residues. Germline CDR1 GTSNPN, CDR2 SVGIG (reference sequence). The V end was cut by 0 bases, the J end by 1 base, with 9 bases between. This CDR3 is CAWSVITENTEAFF. The CDR3 DNA is TGTGCCTGGAGTGTAATTACCGAGAACACTGAAGCTTTCTTT. The whole variable domain, filled in from reference TRBV30 and TRBJ1-1, reads SQTIHQWPATLVQPVGSPLSLECTVEGTSNPNLYWYRQAAGRGLQLLFYSVGIGQISSEVPQNLSASRPQDRQFILSSKKLLLSDSGFYLCAWSVITENTEAFFGQGTRLTVV.

The J gene is TRBJ2-1, the V gene TRBV6-6; 10 bases fit TRBD1. The junction had 15 bases not matched to a gene; V was cut back by 6 bases and J by 10 bases. CDR3 size: 16 residues. Germline CDR1 MNHNY, CDR2 SVGAGI (reference sequence). CDR3 bases: TGTGCCAGCAGCCTCCCCGTGGACAGGGGGAGGCGGGAGCAGTTCTTC. The encoded protein is CASSLPVDRGRREQFF.

The V gene is TRBV28, the J gene TRBJ2-3, with D perhaps TRBD2 (6 bases). Germline CDR1 and CDR2: MDHEN and SYDVKM. Between the trimmed V and J ends, which lost 1 base and 9 bases, there was a span of 14 bases. The CDR3 has 14 residues. The CDR3 region is CASSLYGDRGTQYF. The CDR3 nucleotides read TGTGCCAGCAGTTTATACGGGGACCGGGGGACGCAGTATTTT.

The chain combines TRBV27 with TRBJ2-1; D remains ambiguous. In germline, CDR1 is MNHEY, CDR2 SMNVEV (reference sequence). The CDR3 is 18 amino acids. With 2 bases removed from V and 0 bases from J, the gap between germline ends came to 17 bases. CDR3 residues: CASSLNPDPLSSYNEQFF. The CDR3 DNA follows: TGTGCCAGCAGTTTAAACCCCGACCCCTTGAGCTCCTACAATGAGCAGTTCTTC.

This clone was detected once. The chain joins TRBV9 to TRBJ2-2; TRBD1 agrees at 7 bases. CDR1 SGDLS and CDR2 YYNGEE come from the germline V gene. The CDR3 covers 16 residues. V dropped 0 bases and J dropped 5; count of bases not matched to a gene: 7. The CDR3 nucleotides read TGTGCCAGCAGCGTAGAAGAGACAGGGTTTACCGGGGAGCTGTTTTTT. Translation gives CASSVEETGFTGELFF.

The chain uses TRBV4-3 and TRBJ1-4; D unresolved. The CDR3 totals 18 residues. Germline values: CDR1 LGHNA, CDR2 YSLEER. Deletions cut 0 bases from V and 0 bases from J, with 14 bases between. DNA of the CDR3: TGCGCCAGCAGCCAAGATGTAAGACTACCCGCAACTAATGAAAAACTGTTTTTT. It encodes CASSQDVRLPATNEKLFF.